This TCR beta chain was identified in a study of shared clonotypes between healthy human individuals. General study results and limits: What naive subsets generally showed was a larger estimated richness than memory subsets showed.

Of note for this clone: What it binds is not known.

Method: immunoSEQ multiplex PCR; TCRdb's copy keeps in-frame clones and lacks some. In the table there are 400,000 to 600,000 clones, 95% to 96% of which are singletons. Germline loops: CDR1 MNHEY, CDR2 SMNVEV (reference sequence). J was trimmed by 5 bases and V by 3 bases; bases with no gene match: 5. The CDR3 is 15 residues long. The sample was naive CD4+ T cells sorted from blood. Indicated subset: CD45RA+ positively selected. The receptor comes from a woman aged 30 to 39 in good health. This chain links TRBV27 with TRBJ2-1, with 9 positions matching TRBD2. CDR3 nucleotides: TGTGCCAGCAGTTTCGGGACTAGCCTAGACAATGAGCAGTTCTTC. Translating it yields CASSFGTSLDNEQFF.